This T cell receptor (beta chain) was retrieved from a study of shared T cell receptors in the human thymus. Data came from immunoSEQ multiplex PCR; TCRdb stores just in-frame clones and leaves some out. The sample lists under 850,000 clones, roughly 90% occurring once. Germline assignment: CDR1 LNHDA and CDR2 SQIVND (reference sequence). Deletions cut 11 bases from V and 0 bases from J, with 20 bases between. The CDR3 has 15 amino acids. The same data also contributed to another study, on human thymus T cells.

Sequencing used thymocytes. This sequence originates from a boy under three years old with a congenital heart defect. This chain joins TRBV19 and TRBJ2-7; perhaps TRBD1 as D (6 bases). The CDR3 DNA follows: TGTGCCGCAAACCCGGGACACTTAAGCTCCTACGAGCAGTACTTC. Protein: CAANPGHLSSYEQYF.